Following are 15 T cell receptor beta chains from one sample sequenced in a study of blood T cells in healthy people across ages. A sample-barcoded 5' primer and a J-beta primer mix were used in a second PCR of about 7 to 12 cycles. TCRdb reprocessed the 5' RACE reads via MiXCR and lists one record per CDR3 protein. The repertoire has approximately 780,000 distinct CDR3 sequences, 20% to 30% of them found once; the top ten carry 3%. A further study also used this sample, focusing on T cells of mothers and their children.

Sequenced: blood. Every receptor here comes from a boy younger than 18 in good health.

The V gene is TRBV9, the J gene TRBJ2-1; 8 nucleotides line up with TRBD2. This CDR3 contains 13 residues. V lost 2 bases, J lost 8 bases, and 3 bases stayed unmatched. Per the germline V gene, CDR1 is SGDLS and CDR2 is YYNGEE. CDR3 protein: CASSVSGEDEQFF. The DNA of the CDR3 is TGTGCCAGCAGCGTTAGCGGGGAAGATGAGCAGTTCTTC.

The chain couples TRBV7-2 to TRBJ2-5; perhaps D is TRBD1 or TRBD2 (5 bases each). From germline, CDR1 is SGHTA and CDR2 FQGNSA. The CDR3 contains 17 residues. V was trimmed by 4 bases and J by 2 bases, leaving 20 bases between them. Here the CDR3 DNA reads TGTGCCAGCAGCTCCTTTCGAGGGGCAACGGAGCAAGAGACCCAGTACTTC. Its protein product is CASSSFRGATEQETQYF. Combining the CDR3 with reference TRBV7-2 and TRBJ2-5 gives the whole variable domain GAGVSQSPSNKVTEKGKDVELRCDPISGHTALYWYRQSLGQGLEFLIYFQGNSAPDKSGLPSDRFSAERTGGSVSTLTIQRTQQEDSAVYLCASSSFRGATEQETQYFGPGTRLLVL.

This clonotype was counted only a few times. CDR3 region: CASSDGGGAADTQYF. CDR3 in DNA: TGTGCCAGCAGCGACGGAGGGGGGGCGGCAGATACGCAGTATTTT. This sequence joins TRBV9 and TRBJ2-3, with a weak D call TRBD2 (7 bases). V was shortened by 3 bases and J by 4 bases, with 15 bases between the two germline ends. In germline, CDR1 is SGDLS, CDR2 YYNGEE. This CDR3 comprises 15 residues.

This clonotype occurred many times. The rearrangement uses TRBV2 and TRBJ2-5, with 7 nucleotides matching TRBD2. The V gene's germline CDR1 is SNHLY and CDR2 FYNNEI. V was pared by 3 bases and J by 5 bases, with 3 bases of the junction left unmatched. The length of the CDR3 is 13 residues. Here the CDR3 DNA reads TGTGCCAGCAGTGACTGGCGGGGGGAGACCCAGTACTTC. This encodes CASSDWRGETQYF.

The V gene is TRBV7-9, the J gene TRBJ1-1; unclear D gene. The CDR3 extends over 14 amino acids. The germline V and J ends were trimmed by 6 bases and 1 base, with 12 bases remaining between them. The germline V gene has CDR1 SEHNR and CDR2 FQNEAQ (reference sequence). CDR3 coding DNA: TGTGCCAGCAGGTCTCAGGCCGGGAACACTGAAGCTTTCTTT. This sequence encodes CASRSQAGNTEAFF.

In DNA, the CDR3 is TGCGCCAGCAGCCAAGAGTACGGGTACAATGAGCAGTTCTTC. This encodes CASSQEYGYNEQFF. The chain employs TRBV4-1 and TRBJ2-1; no clear D. V dropped 0 bases and J dropped 4 bases, with 7 bases sitting between them. The CDR3 runs to 14 residues. Germline values: CDR1 MGHRA, CDR2 YSYEKL.

This rearrangement joins TRBV5-1 to TRBJ2-2, with unresolved D. The V gene's germline CDR1 is SGHRS and CDR2 YFSETQ. The CDR3 is made up of 16 amino acids. Deletions cut 4 bases from V and 0 bases from J, with 13 bases between. DNA of the CDR3: TGCGCCAGCAGCCTGACACCCGACGCGAACACCGGGGAGCTGTTTTTT. Its protein is CASSLTPDANTGELFF.

This chain uses TRBV11-1 with TRBJ2-7, with a weak D call TRBD2 (6 bases). The DNA end is a closer match to TRBJ2-5, so the J assignment may be wrong. CDR1 and CDR2 (germline): SGHAT, FQDESV (reference sequence). The CDR3 loop spans 16 amino acids. In DNA, the CDR3 is TGTGCCAGCAGCCCCCCCGGAGCGGACCGGGGGGAGACCCAGTACTTC. Protein: CASSPPGADRGETQYF.

A few counts support this clonotype. This chain uses TRBV28 with TRBJ2-5; 10 bases agree with TRBD2. Germline V lookup: CDR1 MDHEN, CDR2 SYDVKM. The junction had 21 bases not matched to a gene; V was cut back by 6 bases and J by 5 bases. The CDR3 consists of 19 residues. The CDR3 region is CASSRLTGYLAGAGETQYF. The CDR3, as DNA: TGTGCCAGCAGCCGACTGACCGGGTATCTAGCGGGGGCCGGGGAGACCCAGTACTTC.

This clonotype was observed a few times. The V call is TRBV12-3 or TRBV12-4, the J call TRBJ2-3; TRBD1 matches at 11 bases. V shed 4 bases, J shed 3 bases, and the junction held 6 bases outside the gene matches. The CDR3 spans 16 residues. The CDR3 reads CASSSGQGAVTDTQYF. The CDR3 nucleotides are TGTGCCAGCAGTTCAGGACAGGGGGCGGTAACAGATACGCAGTATTTT.

The J gene is TRBJ1-3, the V gene TRBV5-1; D perhaps matches TRBD1 (5 bases). Trimming took off 0 bases at V and 0 bases at J, with 7 bases between the two ends. CDR3 length: 15 amino acids. Germline values: CDR1 SGHRS, CDR2 YFSETQ. CDR3 in DNA: TGCGCCAGCAGCTTGGAACAGGTCTCTGGAAACACCATATATTTT. Protein product: CASSLEQVSGNTIYF.

This clonotype was counted only a few times. The chain couples TRBV24-1 to TRBJ2-7; the D gene could be TRBD1 or TRBD2 (5 bases each). Germline CDR1 reads KGHDR; CDR2 reads SFDVKD. Between the trimmed V and J ends, which lost 3 bases and 5 bases, there was a span of 19 bases. This CDR3 contains 16 residues. DNA for the CDR3: TGTGCCACCAGTGATACTAGGGCAGGGTCTCTCGACGAGCAGTACTTC. This sequence encodes CATSDTRAGSLDEQYF.

A single count supports this clonotype. The chain employs TRBV28 and TRBJ1-2; D unresolved. Germline V gene sequence: CDR1 MDHEN, CDR2 SYDVKM. Trimming pared 6 bases from V and 7 bases from J, leaving 15 bases between. CDR3 length: 13 amino acids. The CDR3 protein is CASSRPQYCGYTF. The CDR3 nucleotides are TGTGCCAGCAGCCGCCCACAGTACTGTGGCTACACCTTC.

This clonotype was picked up a small number of times. The CDR3 DNA sequence: TGTGCCAGCAGCCGTTATGGCTACACCTTC. Translating gives CASSRYGYTF. V gene TRBV7-9 combines with J gene TRBJ1-2, with unresolved D. The germline gives CDR1 SEHNR, CDR2 FQNEAQ (reference sequence). This CDR3 spans 10 amino acids. V was trimmed by 5 bases and J by 5 bases, leaving 3 bases between them.

This sequence joins TRBV20-1 and TRBJ2-7; 11 bases align to TRBD2. From germline, CDR1 is DFQATT and CDR2 SNEGSKA (reference sequence). J was trimmed by 4 bases and V by 5 bases; bases with no gene match: 7. The CDR3 runs 14 residues. The CDR3 nucleotides read TGCAGTGCTGGTACTAGCGGGGGAGCTTACGAGCAGTACTTC. Translated, it gives CSAGTSGGAYEQYF.